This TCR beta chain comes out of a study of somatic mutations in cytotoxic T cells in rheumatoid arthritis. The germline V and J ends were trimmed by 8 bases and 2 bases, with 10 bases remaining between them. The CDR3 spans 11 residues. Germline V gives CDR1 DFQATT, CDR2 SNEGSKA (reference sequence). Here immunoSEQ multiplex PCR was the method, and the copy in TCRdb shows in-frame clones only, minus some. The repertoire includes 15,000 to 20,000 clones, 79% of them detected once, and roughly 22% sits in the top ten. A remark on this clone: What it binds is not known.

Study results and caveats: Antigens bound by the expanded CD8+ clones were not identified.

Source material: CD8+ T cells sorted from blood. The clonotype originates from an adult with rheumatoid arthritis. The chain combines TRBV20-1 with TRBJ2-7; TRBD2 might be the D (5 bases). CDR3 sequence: CSFGNTYEQYF. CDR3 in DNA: TGCAGTTTCGGGAATACCTACGAGCAGTACTTC.